A single sample gave rise to the 3 T cell receptor beta chains below, sequenced in a study of blood T cell repertoires in COVID-19. Data came from immunoSEQ multiplex PCR; TCRdb stores just in-frame clones and leaves some out. The sample has about 190,000 clones; roughly 82% are singletons. Sequencing used peripheral blood. These TCRs come from a woman in her thirties with acute or convalescent COVID-19.

The chain has TRBV6-5 and TRBJ1-2, with TRBD1 matching over 8 bases. The V and J ends lost 2 bases and 4 bases, in that order; junction bases with no gene match: 9. The CDR3 covers 16 residues. CDR1 is MNHEY, CDR2 SVGAGI, per germline. In nucleotides, the CDR3 is TGTGCCAGCAGTTACCAGGGGACAGGACGGGCCTATGGCTACACCTTC. Its protein product is CASSYQGTGRAYGYTF.

This clone was counted only a few times. The J gene is TRBJ2-7, the V gene TRBV5-6, with 7 bases matching TRBD1. Germline V gene lookup returns CDR1 SGHDT and CDR2 YYEEEE. The CDR3 is 14 residues long. Trimming cost V 4 bases and J 3 bases; bases outside gene matches: 7. CDR3 nucleotide sequence: TGTGCCAGCAGCCCGGGACAGACTTACTACGAGCAGTACTTC. This sequence encodes CASSPGQTYYEQYF.

Details on this clone: At the DNA level, this CDR3 is encoded by other sequences in the same sample as well. The chain recombines TRBV6-5 with TRBJ1-2; D is possibly TRBD1 (6 bases). The CDR3 contains 11 residues. V dropped 6 bases and J dropped 6 bases, with 8 bases sitting between them. The germline V gene has CDR1 MNHEY and CDR2 SVGAGI. The DNA of the CDR3 is TGTGCCAGCAGCCCAGGGGATGGCTACACCTTC. Its translation: CASSPGDGYTF.